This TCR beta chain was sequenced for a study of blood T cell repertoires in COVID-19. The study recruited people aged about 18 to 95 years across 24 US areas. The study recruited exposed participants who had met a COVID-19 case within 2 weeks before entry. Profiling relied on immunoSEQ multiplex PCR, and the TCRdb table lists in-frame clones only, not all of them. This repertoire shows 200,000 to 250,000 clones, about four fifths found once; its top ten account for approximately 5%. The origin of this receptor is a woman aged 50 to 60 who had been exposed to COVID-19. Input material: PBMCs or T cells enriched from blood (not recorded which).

The CDR3 loop reads CASSLGLGHYGYTF. The CDR3 region has the DNA TGTGCCAGCAGCTTGGGACTTGGTCACTATGGCTACACCTTC. V usage is TRBV5-4 and J usage is TRBJ1-2; D gene unclear. V was clipped by 0 bases and J by 3 bases, with 9 bases between them. Germline-derived CDR1 and CDR2 are SGHNT and YYREEE (reference sequence). This CDR3 is 14 amino acids long.